This T cell receptor beta chain was sequenced during a study of shared clonotypes between healthy human individuals. Note on this clone: The antigen remains unidentified.

Study-level results: Rarefaction indicated that sorted-subset sequencing remained incomplete although depth was large.

The CDR3 totals 13 residues. V was pared by 3 bases and J by 7 bases, with 9 bases between. CDR1 and CDR2 (germline): MNHNS, SASEGT. Across several immunoSEQ plates, the genomic DNA of each subset was split evenly. The authors' processing: In the immunoSEQ data, sequences were junction-only and lacked quality scores, so filtering differed. Sequencing was performed with immunoSEQ multiplex PCR; in TCRdb, only in-frame clones are kept and a portion is missing. Clone size and the V and J calls come from that table; the DNA yielded D and trimming. The sample has more than 2,000,000 clones; about 92% are singletons.

The chain couples TRBV6-1 to TRBJ2-2, with no clear D. The TCR was taken from a man younger than 35 in good health. Some clones in this sample may be carry-over from other donors' samples. The sequenced sample was naive CD4+ T cells from PBMCs. As for subset: CD45RA+ positively selected. CDR3 coding DNA: TGTGCCAGCAGTGACAGGAATGTCGGGGAGCTGTTTTTT. Protein sequence: CASSDRNVGELFF.